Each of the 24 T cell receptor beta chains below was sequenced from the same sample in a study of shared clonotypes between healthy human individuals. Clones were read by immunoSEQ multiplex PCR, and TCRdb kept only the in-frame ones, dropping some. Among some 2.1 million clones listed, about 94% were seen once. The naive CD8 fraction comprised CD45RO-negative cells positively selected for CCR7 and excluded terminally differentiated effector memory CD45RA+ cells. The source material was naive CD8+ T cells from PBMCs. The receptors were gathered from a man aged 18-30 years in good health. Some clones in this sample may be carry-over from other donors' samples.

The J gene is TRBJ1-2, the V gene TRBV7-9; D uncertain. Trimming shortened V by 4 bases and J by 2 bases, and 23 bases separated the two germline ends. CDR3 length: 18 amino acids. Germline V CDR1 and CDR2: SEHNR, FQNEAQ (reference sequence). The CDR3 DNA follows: TGTGCCAGCAGCTCCTCCGGACTACCAATGAATGGCAACTATGGCTACACCTTC. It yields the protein CASSSSGLPMNGNYGYTF. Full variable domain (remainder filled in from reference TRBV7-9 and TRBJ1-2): DTGVSQNPRHKITKRGQNVTFRCDPISEHNRLYWYRQTLGQGPEFLTYFQNEAQLEKSRLLSDRFSAERPKGSFSTLEIQRTEQGDSAMYLCASSSSGLPMNGNYGYTFGSGTRLTVV.

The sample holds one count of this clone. The CDR3 DNA reads TGTGCCAGCAGTGAATATAGCGGGAGTCTCTACGAGCAGTACTTC. The encoded protein is CASSEYSGSLYEQYF. The genes are TRBV6-1 and TRBJ2-7; 9 bases match TRBD2. The J segment lost 3 bases and the V segment lost 2 bases, leaving 5 bases of the junction unmatched. From germline, CDR1 is MNHNS and CDR2 SASEGT. This CDR3 has 15 residues.

CDR3 nucleotide sequence: TGTGCCAGCAGCTTGGGGACAGGGGACTACAATCAGCCCCAGCATTTT. Amino acid sequence: CASSLGTGDYNQPQHF. The chain uses TRBV7-9 and TRBJ1-5; 10 nucleotides line up with TRBD1. This CDR3 comprises 16 residues. J gave up 3 bases and V 3 bases, and 5 bases lay outside the gene matches. Germline CDR1 is SEHNR and CDR2 is FQNEAQ (reference sequence).

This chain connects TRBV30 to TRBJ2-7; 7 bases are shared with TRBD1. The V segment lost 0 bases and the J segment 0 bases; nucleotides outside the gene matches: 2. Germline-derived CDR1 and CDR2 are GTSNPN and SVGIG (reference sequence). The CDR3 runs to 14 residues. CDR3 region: CAWSVQGFSYEQYF. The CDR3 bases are TGTGCCTGGAGTGTACAGGGGTTCTCCTACGAGCAGTACTTC. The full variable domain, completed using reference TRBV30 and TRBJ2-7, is SQTIHQWPATLVQPVGSPLSLECTVEGTSNPNLYWYRQAAGRGLQLLFYSVGIGQISSEVPQNLSASRPQDRQFILSSKKLLLSDSGFYLCAWSVQGFSYEQYFGPGTRLTVT.

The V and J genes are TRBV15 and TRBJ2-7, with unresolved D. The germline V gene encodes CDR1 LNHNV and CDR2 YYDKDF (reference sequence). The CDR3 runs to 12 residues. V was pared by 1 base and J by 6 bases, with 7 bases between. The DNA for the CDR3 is TGTGCCACCAGCAGAGTAGGGCTCGAGCAGTACTTC. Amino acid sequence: CATSRVGLEQYF.

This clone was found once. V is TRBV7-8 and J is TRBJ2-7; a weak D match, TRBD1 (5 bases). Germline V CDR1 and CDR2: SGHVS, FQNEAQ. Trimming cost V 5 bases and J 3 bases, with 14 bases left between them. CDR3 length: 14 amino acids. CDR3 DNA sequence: TGTGCCAGCAGCAAGCGACAGTTACTCTACGAGCAGTACTTC. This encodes CASSKRQLLYEQYF.

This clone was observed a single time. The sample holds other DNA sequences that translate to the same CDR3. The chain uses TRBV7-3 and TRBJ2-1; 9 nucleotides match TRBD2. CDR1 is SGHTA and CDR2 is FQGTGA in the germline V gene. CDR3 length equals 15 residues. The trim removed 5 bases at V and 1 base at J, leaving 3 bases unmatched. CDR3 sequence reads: CASSPLAGSYNEQFF. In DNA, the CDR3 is TGTGCCAGCAGCCCGCTAGCGGGATCCTACAATGAGCAGTTCTTC.

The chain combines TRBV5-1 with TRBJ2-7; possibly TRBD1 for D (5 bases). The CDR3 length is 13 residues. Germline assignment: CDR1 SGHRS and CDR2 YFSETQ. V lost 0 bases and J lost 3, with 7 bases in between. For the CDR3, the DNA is TGCGCCAGCAGCTTGGGGACAAACTACGAGCAGTACTTC. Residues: CASSLGTNYEQYF.

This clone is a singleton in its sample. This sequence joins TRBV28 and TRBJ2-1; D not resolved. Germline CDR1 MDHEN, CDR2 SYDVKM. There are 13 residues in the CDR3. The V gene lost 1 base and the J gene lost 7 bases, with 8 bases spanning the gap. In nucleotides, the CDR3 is TGTGCCAGCAGTTTATACTCAGAAAATGAGCAGTTCTTC. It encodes CASSLYSENEQFF.

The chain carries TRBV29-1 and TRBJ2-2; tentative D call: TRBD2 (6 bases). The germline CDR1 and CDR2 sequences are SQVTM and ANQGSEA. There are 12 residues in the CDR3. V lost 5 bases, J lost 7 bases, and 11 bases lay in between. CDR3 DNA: TGCAGCGTTTTCGCCGGGGGCGGGGAGCTGTTTTTT. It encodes CSVFAGGGELFF.

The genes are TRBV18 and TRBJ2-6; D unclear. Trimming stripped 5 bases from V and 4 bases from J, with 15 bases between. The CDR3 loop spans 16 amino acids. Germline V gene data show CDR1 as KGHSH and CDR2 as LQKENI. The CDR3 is CASSTGPPPGANVLTF. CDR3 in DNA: TGTGCCAGCTCAACCGGGCCCCCTCCCGGGGCCAACGTCCTGACTTTC. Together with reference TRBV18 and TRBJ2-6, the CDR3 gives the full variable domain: NAGVMQNPRHLVRRRGQEARLRCSPMKGHSHVYWYRQLPEEGLKFMVYLQKENIIDESGMPKERFSAEFPKEGPSILRIQQVVRGDSAAYFCASSTGPPPGANVLTFGAGSRLTVL.

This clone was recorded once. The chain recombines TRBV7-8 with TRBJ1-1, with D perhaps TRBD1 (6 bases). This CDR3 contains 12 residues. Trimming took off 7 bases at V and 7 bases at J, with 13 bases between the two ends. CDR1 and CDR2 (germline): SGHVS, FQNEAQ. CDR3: CASTRGAREAFF. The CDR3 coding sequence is TGTGCCAGCACCAGGGGAGCCCGTGAAGCTTTCTTT. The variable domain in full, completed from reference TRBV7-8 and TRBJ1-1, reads GAGVSQSPRYKVAKRGQDVALRCDPISGHVSLFWYQQALGQGPEFLTYFQNEAQLDKSGLPSDRFFAERPEGSVSTLKIQRTQQEDSAVYLCASTRGAREAFFGQGTRLTVV.

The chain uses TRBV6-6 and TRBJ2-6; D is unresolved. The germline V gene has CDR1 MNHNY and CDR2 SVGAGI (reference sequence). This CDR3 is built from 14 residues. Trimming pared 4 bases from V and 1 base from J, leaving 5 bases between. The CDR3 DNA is TGTGCCAGCAGTTCCCTGTCTGGGGCCAACGTCCTGACTTTC. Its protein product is CASSSLSGANVLTF.

Written as DNA, the CDR3 is TGTGCCAGCAGTCCTCTGACGGACAGATGGGAGCCCCAGCATTTT. Encoded protein: CASSPLTDRWEPQHF. V usage is TRBV27 and J usage is TRBJ1-5; the D gene is possibly TRBD1 (6 bases). CDR1 is MNHEY, CDR2 SMNVEV, per germline (reference sequence). The germline V and J ends were trimmed by 5 bases and 8 bases, with 19 bases remaining between them. There are 15 residues in the CDR3.

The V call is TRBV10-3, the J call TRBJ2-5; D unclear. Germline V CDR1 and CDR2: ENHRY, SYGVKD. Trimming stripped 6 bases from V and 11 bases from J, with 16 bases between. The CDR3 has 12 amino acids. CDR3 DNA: TGTGCCATCAGGACCCCCCGAGAAGGGCAGTACTTC. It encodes CAIRTPREGQYF.

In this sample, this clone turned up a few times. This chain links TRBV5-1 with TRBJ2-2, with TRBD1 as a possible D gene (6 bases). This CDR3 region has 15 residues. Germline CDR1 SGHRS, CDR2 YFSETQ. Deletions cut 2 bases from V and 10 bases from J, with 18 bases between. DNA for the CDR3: TGCGCCAGCAGCTTCAGGGGCGCGCTACCCGCGGAGCTGTTTTTT. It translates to CASSFRGALPAELFF.

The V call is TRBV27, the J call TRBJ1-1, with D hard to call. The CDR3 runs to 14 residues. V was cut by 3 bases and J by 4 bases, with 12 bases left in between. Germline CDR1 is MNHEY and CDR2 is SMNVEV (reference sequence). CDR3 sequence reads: CASSLVGLGTEAFF. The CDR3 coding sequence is TGTGCCAGCAGTTTGGTCGGTTTGGGCACTGAAGCTTTCTTT.

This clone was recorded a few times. CDR3 sequence: CASSFTGTGNQPQHF. In DNA form, the CDR3 reads TGTGCCAGCAGCTTCACCGGGACAGGGAATCAGCCCCAGCATTTT. V and J are TRBV7-8 and TRBJ1-5; 9 nucleotides agree with TRBD1. V was pared by 3 bases and J by 4 bases, with 4 bases of the junction left unmatched. Germline loops: CDR1 SGHVS, CDR2 FQNEAQ. CDR3 length: 15 amino acids.

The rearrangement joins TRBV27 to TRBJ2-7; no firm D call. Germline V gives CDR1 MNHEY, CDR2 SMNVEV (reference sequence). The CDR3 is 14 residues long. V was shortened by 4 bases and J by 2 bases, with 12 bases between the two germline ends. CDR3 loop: CASSSFDTAYEQYF. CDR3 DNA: TGTGCCAGCAGTTCCTTCGACACAGCCTACGAGCAGTACTTC.

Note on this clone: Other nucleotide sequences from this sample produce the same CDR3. The CDR3 DNA reads as TGTGCCAGCAGTTTATACGGGACGGCCTACGAGCAGTACTTC. It codes for CASSLYGTAYEQYF. V and J are TRBV27 and TRBJ2-7, with D perhaps being TRBD1 or TRBD2 (5 bases each). The CDR3 sequence is 14 residues long. Between the trimmed V and J ends, which lost 1 base and 2 bases, there was a span of 9 bases. Germline CDR1 is MNHEY and CDR2 is SMNVEV (reference sequence).

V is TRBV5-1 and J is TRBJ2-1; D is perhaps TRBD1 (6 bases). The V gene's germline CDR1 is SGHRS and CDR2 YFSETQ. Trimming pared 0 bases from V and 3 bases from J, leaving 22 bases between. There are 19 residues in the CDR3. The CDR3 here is CASSLAEGTGNIFYNEQFF. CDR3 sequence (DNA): TGCGCCAGCAGCTTGGCCGAGGGAACAGGGAATATCTTCTACAATGAGCAGTTCTTC.

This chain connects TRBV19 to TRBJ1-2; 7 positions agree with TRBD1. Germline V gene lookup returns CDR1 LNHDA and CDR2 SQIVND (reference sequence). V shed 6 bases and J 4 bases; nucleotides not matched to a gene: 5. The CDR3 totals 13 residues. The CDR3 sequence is CASREGGSYGYTF. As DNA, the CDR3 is TGTGCCAGTAGGGAAGGGGGCAGCTATGGCTACACCTTC. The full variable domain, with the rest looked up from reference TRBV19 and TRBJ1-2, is DGGITQSPKYLFRKEGQNVTLSCEQNLNHDAMYWYRQDPGQGLRLIYYSQIVNDFQKGDIAEGYSVSREKKESFPLTVTSAQKNPTAFYLCASREGGSYGYTFGSGTRLTVV.

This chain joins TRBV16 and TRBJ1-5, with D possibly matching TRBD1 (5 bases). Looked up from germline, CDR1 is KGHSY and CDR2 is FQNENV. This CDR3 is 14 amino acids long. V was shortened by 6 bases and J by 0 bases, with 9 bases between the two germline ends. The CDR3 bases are TGTGCCAGCAGGAGAGACAGTAGCAATCAGCCCCAGCATTTT. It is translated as CASRRDSSNQPQHF. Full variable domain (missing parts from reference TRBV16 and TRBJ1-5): GEEVAQTPKHLVRGEGQKAKLYCAPIKGHSYVFWYQQVLKNEFKFLISFQNENVFDETGMPKERFSAKCLPNSPCSLEIQATKLEDSAVYFCASRRDSSNQPQHFGDGTRLSIL.

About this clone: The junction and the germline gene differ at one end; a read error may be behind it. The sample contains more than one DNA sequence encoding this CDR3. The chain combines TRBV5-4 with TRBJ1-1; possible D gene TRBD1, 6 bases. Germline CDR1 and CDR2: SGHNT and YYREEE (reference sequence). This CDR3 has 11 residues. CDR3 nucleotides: TGTGCCAGCAGCGGGGACACCGAAGCTTTCTTT. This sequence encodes CASSGDTEAFF.